This T cell receptor (beta chain) was recorded in a study of cytomegalovirus exposure and HLA in healthy donors. General observations from the study: In terms of immune exposure information, only CMV serostatus was available.

PCR amplification relied on 60 Vbeta primers (plus 13 Jbeta primers). Profiling relied on immunoSEQ multiplex PCR, and the TCRdb table lists in-frame clones only, not all of them. This sample yields under 200,000 clones, of which about 80% are seen a single time; roughly 2.1% belongs to the top ten. Nominally healthy donors were sampled, though unrecorded immune exposures were likely. Comment on this clone: Its specificity is not known.

Sequenced material: PBMCs. This TCR was sampled from a woman younger than 45 in good health and CMV-seropositive.

CDR3 in amino acids: CASSRDRTTYEQYF. In DNA form, the CDR3 reads TGTGCCAGCTCACGAGACAGAACCACCTACGAGCAGTACTTC. The chain joins TRBV18 to TRBJ2-7; possibly TRBD1 for D (5 bases). V gave up 4 bases and J gave up 2 bases, with 12 bases separating them. CDR3 length: 14 amino acids. Germline CDR1 is KGHSH and CDR2 is LQKENI.